The 28 T cell receptor beta chains given below trace back to one sample, sequenced in a study of OX40 agonist ivuxolimab in advanced cancers. The assay was immunoSEQ multiplex PCR, and TCRdb's table has in-frame clones only and misses some. The table lists 32,000 or so clones, 81% of them singletons. The material sequenced was CD4+ or CD8+ T cells sorted from blood, taken in a trial of the OX40 agonist ivuxolimab. These receptors came from an adult with an advanced solid tumor such as melanoma, head and neck, liver or kidney cancer.

The rearrangement uses TRBV6-4 and TRBJ2-3, with TRBD2 matching 9 bases. Germline lookup yields CDR1 MRHNA and CDR2 SNTAGT. This CDR3 contains 15 residues. The junction had 3 bases not matched to a gene; V was cut back by 4 bases and J by 1 base. The CDR3 region is CASSASSGGTDTQYF. The CDR3 DNA reads TGTGCCAGCAGTGCGTCTAGCGGGGGCACAGATACGCAGTATTTT.

DNA of the CDR3: TGTGCCAGCAGCGTAGCGGGAAGATACGAAGAGACCCAGTACTTC. Its protein is CASSVAGRYEETQYF. The genes are TRBV9 and TRBJ2-5; a possible D gene is TRBD2 (5 bases). Germline V CDR1 and CDR2: SGDLS, YYNGEE. The CDR3 is 15 residues long. The V end was cut by 0 bases, the J end by 3 bases, with 12 bases between.

This chain joins TRBV19 and TRBJ1-4; the D gene is possibly TRBD1 (5 bases). Per the germline V gene, CDR1 is LNHDA and CDR2 is SQIVND (reference sequence). Trimming pared 3 bases from V and 4 bases from J, leaving 9 bases between. The CDR3 spans 14 residues. Here the CDR3 reads CASSITGGNEKLFF. In nucleotides, the CDR3 is TGTGCCAGTAGTATTACCGGGGGTAATGAAAAACTGTTTTTT.

The chain couples TRBV6-5 to TRBJ2-2; D gene unclear. This CDR3 contains 11 residues. Germline CDR1 reads MNHEY; CDR2 reads SVGAGI. V lost 5 bases and J lost 7, with 5 bases in between. The CDR3 region is CASSLFGELFF. DNA for the CDR3: TGTGCCAGCAGTCTCTTCGGGGAGCTGTTTTTT.

This sequence joins TRBV5-5 and TRBJ1-2; D is undetermined. Germline CDR1 SGHKS, CDR2 YYEKEE (reference sequence). Trimming left V 6 bases short and J 5 bases short, with 17 bases between. The CDR3 is 14 amino acids. CDR3 in DNA: TGTGCCAGCACCCTGTTGGGAGCCACGTATGGCTACACCTTC. Encoded protein: CASTLLGATYGYTF.

V is TRBV9 and J is TRBJ1-4; TRBD1 is a possible D gene (5 bases). V dropped 2 bases and J dropped 3 bases, with 8 bases sitting between them. Germline V CDR1 and CDR2: SGDLS, YYNGEE. The CDR3 has 14 residues. CDR3 residues: CASSVPGPNEKLFF. The CDR3 nucleotides are TGTGCCAGCAGCGTCCCAGGGCCTAATGAAAAACTGTTTTTT.

Only a few counts were recorded for this clone. The genes are TRBV13 and TRBJ2-7; TRBD2 aligns across 9 bases. The CDR3 extends over 14 amino acids. Germline CDR1 is PRHDT and CDR2 is FYEKMQ (reference sequence). With 6 bases clipped from V and 4 bases from J, the junction kept 7 bases outside the gene matches. Written as DNA, the CDR3 is TGTGCCAGCAGAAGGGCGGGGGGGTTTTACGAGCAGTACTTC. Protein product: CASRRAGGFYEQYF. Based on the CDR3 plus reference TRBV13 and TRBJ2-7, the full variable domain is AAGVIQSPRHLIKEKRETATLKCYPIPRHDTVYWYQQGPGQDPQFLISFYEKMQSDKGSIPDRFSAQQFSDYHSELNMSSLELGDSALYFCASRRAGGFYEQYFGPGTRLTVT.

This sequence joins TRBV5-5 and TRBJ2-1, with D uncertain. Germline CDR1 is SGHKS and CDR2 is YYEKEE (reference sequence). Trimming removed 1 base from V and 3 bases from J, with 5 bases in between. The CDR3 is made up of 13 amino acids. The CDR3 DNA sequence: TGTGCCAGCAGCTTGTCAGACTACAATGAGCAGTTCTTC. This translates into CASSLSDYNEQFF.

The chain uses TRBV27 and TRBJ1-1, with 9 positions matching TRBD1. From germline, CDR1 is MNHEY and CDR2 SMNVEV (reference sequence). V lost 3 bases and J lost 4; bases outside the gene matches: 18. CDR3 size: 19 residues. The CDR3 DNA is TGTGCCAGCAGTTTCCACGGGACAGGGATCGGGTTATACACCACTGAAGCTTTCTTT. This codes for CASSFHGTGIGLYTTEAFF.

V and J are TRBV5-1 and TRBJ1-1; 8 nucleotides agree with TRBD1. In germline, CDR1 is SGHRS, CDR2 YFSETQ. CDR3 length: 15 amino acids. The V segment lost 0 bases and the J segment 4 bases; nucleotides outside the gene matches: 5. The CDR3 region has the DNA TGCGCCAGCAGCTTGGGGTCCACAGGGGGCACTGAAGCTTTCTTT. Residues: CASSLGSTGGTEAFF.

Comment on this clone: Relative to the germline gene, one junction end is altered; a read error may explain this. This chain connects TRBV10-2 to TRBJ2-7; TRBD2 agrees at 15 bases. The CDR3 runs 16 residues. Germline-derived CDR1 and CDR2 are WSHSY and SAAADI. In DNA, the CDR3 is TGCGCCAGCAGTGAGTCGGGACTAGCGGGGGGATACGGGCAGTACTTC. Its translation is CASSESGLAGGYGQYF.

The chain is built from TRBV28 and TRBJ2-4; weak D call: TRBD1 (6 bases). Trimming took 5 bases from V and 13 from J, leaving 15 bases between them. There are 12 residues in the CDR3. The germline gives CDR1 MDHEN, CDR2 SYDVKM. As DNA, the CDR3 is TGTGCCAGCAGTCAACAGGGTTCGAGGCAGTACTTC. Amino acid sequence: CASSQQGSRQYF.

The count of this clone is one. The chain carries TRBV28 and TRBJ2-7, with D perhaps matching TRBD2 (7 bases). The CDR3 is made up of 15 amino acids. Trimming took off 8 bases at V and 5 bases at J, with 22 bases between the two ends. From germline, CDR1 is MDHEN and CDR2 SYDVKM. In DNA, the CDR3 is TGTGCCAGCTGTAAATCTTTGGGGGGGCGGAACGAGCAGTACTTC. Encoded protein: CASCKSLGGRNEQYF. Full variable domain (remainder filled in from reference TRBV28 and TRBJ2-7): DVKVTQSSRYLVKRTGEKVFLECVQDMDHENMFWYRQDPGLGLRLIYFSYDVKMKEKGDIPEGYSVSREKKERFSLILESASTNQTSMYLCASCKSLGGRNEQYFGPGTRLTVT.

The CDR3 spells CASRDQGFGYTF. The CDR3, as DNA: TGTGCCAGCAGGGATCAGGGGTTTGGCTACACCTTC. This chain connects TRBV7-7 to TRBJ1-2; maybe TRBD1 (6 bases). Trimming removed 6 bases from V and 7 bases from J, with 12 bases in between. CDR1 SSHAT and CDR2 FNYEAQ come from the germline V gene (reference sequence). The CDR3 length is 12 residues.

The genes are TRBV10-3 and TRBJ2-2; TRBD1 matches 11 bases. J gave up 5 bases and V 8 bases, and 4 bases lay outside the gene matches. The CDR3 sequence is 14 residues long. Germline assignment: CDR1 ENHRY and CDR2 SYGVKD. The CDR3 bases are TGTGCCATCGGGGACAGGGGGAGGACCGGGGAGCTGTTTTTT. Its protein product is CAIGDRGRTGELFF.

The chain links TRBV7-7 to TRBJ2-5; 9 bases agree with TRBD1. With V trimmed by 3 bases and J by 2 bases, 4 bases remained unmatched. Germline loops: CDR1 SSHAT, CDR2 FNYEAQ (reference sequence). The CDR3 totals 15 residues. The CDR3 DNA follows: TGTGCCAGCAGCTTCGGGACAGGGTTGCAAGAGACCCAGTACTTC. Amino acid sequence: CASSFGTGLQETQYF.

The V call is TRBV16, the J call TRBJ1-5, with 7 positions matching TRBD1. The V gene's germline CDR1 is KGHSY and CDR2 FQNENV. Germline trimming cut 3 bases from V and 2 bases from J; bases unmatched to any gene: 7. This CDR3 is built from 16 residues. The CDR3 protein is CASSQTGSGGNQPQHF. The CDR3 coding sequence is TGTGCCAGCAGCCAGACAGGGTCGGGGGGCAATCAGCCCCAGCATTTT.

A few counts support this clone. The genes are TRBV2 and TRBJ2-4, with D tentatively TRBD1 or TRBD2 (5 bases each). V was clipped by 3 bases and J by 0 bases, with 9 bases between them. Germline loops: CDR1 SNHLY, CDR2 FYNNEI. The CDR3 has 15 amino acids. CDR3 residues: CASSDAGRAKNIQYF. Here the CDR3 DNA reads TGTGCCAGCAGTGACGCAGGGAGAGCCAAAAACATTCAGTACTTC.

This clone came up a few times. This chain joins TRBV4-1 and TRBJ2-7, with 8 nucleotides matching TRBD1. Germline loops: CDR1 MGHRA, CDR2 YSYEKL. Germline trimming cut 3 bases from V and 2 bases from J; bases unmatched to any gene: 6. The CDR3 covers 15 residues. CDR3 sequence (DNA): TGCGCCAGCAGCCACAGGGGGCCTTATACCTACGAGCAGTACTTC. Protein sequence: CASSHRGPYTYEQYF.

V usage is TRBV27 and J usage is TRBJ2-3, with D perhaps assigned TRBD1 or TRBD2 (5 bases each). V was pared by 10 bases and J by 10 bases, with 18 bases between. Germline V gives CDR1 MNHEY, CDR2 SMNVEV (reference sequence). The CDR3 spans 12 residues. CDR3 sequence: CAILSRQGAQYF. The CDR3 DNA is TGTGCCATCCTCTCCAGGCAGGGAGCGCAGTATTTT.

The CDR3 DNA reads as TGTGCCAGGACAGGGACACCGAACACCGGGGAGCTGTTTTTT. Its protein is CARTGTPNTGELFF. The J gene is TRBJ2-2, the V gene TRBV30, with 8 bases matching TRBD1. The junction had 5 bases not matched to a gene; V was cut back by 8 bases and J by 0 bases. This CDR3 comprises 14 residues. The germline V gene has CDR1 GTSNPN and CDR2 SVGIG (reference sequence).

The chain has TRBV7-8 and TRBJ2-1; perhaps D is TRBD1 or TRBD2 (6 bases each). Germline-derived CDR1 and CDR2 are SGHVS and FQNEAQ. V gave up 7 bases and J gave up 0 bases, with 16 bases separating them. The CDR3 extends over 16 amino acids. The CDR3 reads CASIPGAPSSYNEQFF. CDR3 in DNA: TGTGCCAGCATCCCGGGGGCCCCCAGCTCCTACAATGAGCAGTTCTTC.

This clone was recorded a few times. Here the CDR3 omits its conserved ending phenylalanine or tryptophan, so a read error is the likely source. The limits of the CDR3 on the DNA are not certain, so only TCRdb's listed CDR3 is given. V is TRBV19 and J is TRBJ2-7; TRBD1 was called by the table and not checked on the DNA. Germline loops: CDR1 LNHDA, CDR2 SQIVND (reference sequence). Ends included, the CDR3 has 9 residues. CDR3 protein: CAMGQGLGI.

The V and J genes are TRBV11-2 and TRBJ1-1; 8 nucleotides align to TRBD1. The CDR3 is made up of 16 amino acids. In germline, CDR1 is SGHAT, CDR2 FQNNGV. V trimming: 2 bases; J trimming: 1 base; junction bases outside the gene matches: 6. CDR3 nucleotides: TGTGCCAGCAGCTTACGGACAGGGTCCGGGAACACTGAAGCTTTCTTT. Its protein product is CASSLRTGSGNTEAFF.

The rearrangement uses TRBV4-1 and TRBJ2-2; D call uncertain. There are 16 residues in the CDR3. V was trimmed by 5 bases and J by 6 bases, leaving 19 bases between them. Germline V gene data show CDR1 as MGHRA and CDR2 as YSYEKL. CDR3 nucleotides: TGCGCCAGCAGCATAATTCCGGGCCAAAGGGCCGGGGAGCTGTTTTTT. This sequence encodes CASSIIPGQRAGELFF.

The chain employs TRBV2 and TRBJ1-5; 10 bases agree with TRBD1. V gave up 8 bases and J gave up 7 bases; unmatched junction bases: 8. Germline loops: CDR1 SNHLY, CDR2 FYNNEI. The CDR3 contains 14 residues. Here the CDR3 reads CASDYGTGAQPQHF. CDR3 DNA: TGTGCCAGCGACTACGGGACAGGGGCGCAGCCCCAGCATTTT.

The chain joins TRBV4-1 to TRBJ2-1; 12 positions match TRBD2. Germline V gene lookup returns CDR1 MGHRA and CDR2 YSYEKL. The CDR3 is made up of 17 amino acids. After removal of 3 bases from V and 0 bases from J, the junction contained 3 bases not matched to a gene. In DNA, the CDR3 is TGCGCCAGCAGCCACCTAGCGGGAGGGAGCTCCTACAATGAGCAGTTCTTC. It specifies CASSHLAGGSSYNEQFF.

The J gene is TRBJ2-1, the V gene TRBV4-1; D tentatively fits TRBD1 or TRBD2 (6 bases each). From germline, CDR1 is MGHRA and CDR2 YSYEKL. This CDR3 has 15 amino acids. The V end lost 2 bases, the J end lost 5 bases, and 13 bases lay between the germline ends. CDR3 in amino acids: CASSQWGANDNEQFF. The CDR3 nucleotides are TGCGCCAGCAGCCAATGGGGGGCCAACGACAATGAGCAGTTCTTC.